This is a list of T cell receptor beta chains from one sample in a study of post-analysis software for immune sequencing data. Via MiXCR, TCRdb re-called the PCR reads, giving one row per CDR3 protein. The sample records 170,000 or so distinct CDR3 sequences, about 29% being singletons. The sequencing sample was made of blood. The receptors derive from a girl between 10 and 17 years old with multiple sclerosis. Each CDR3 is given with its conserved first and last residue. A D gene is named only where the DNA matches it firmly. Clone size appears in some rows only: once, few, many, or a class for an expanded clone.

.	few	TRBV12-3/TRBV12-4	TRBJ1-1	CASSLGSKENTEAFF	TGTGCCAGCAGTTTAGGATCGAAGGAGAACACTGAAGCTTTCTTT
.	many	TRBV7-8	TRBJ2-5	CASSSLGTTRETQYF	TGTGCCAGCAGCTCACTTGGGACAACCCGAGAGACCCAGTACTTC
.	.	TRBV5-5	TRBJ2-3	CASSLSLGTDTQYF	TGTGCCAGCAGCTTATCCCTGGGGACAGATACGCAGTATTTT
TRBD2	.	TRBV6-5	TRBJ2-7	CASSSSGRAHEQYF	TGTGCCAGCAGTTCTAGCGGGAGGGCCCACGAGCAGTACTTC
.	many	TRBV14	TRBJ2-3	CASSPTTEVTDTQYF	TGTGCCAGCAGCCCAACCACGGAGGTCACAGATACGCAGTATTTT
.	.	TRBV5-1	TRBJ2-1	CASSPGGRWYNEQFF	TGCGCCAGCAGTCCCGGGGGCCGCTGGTACAATGAGCAGTTCTTC
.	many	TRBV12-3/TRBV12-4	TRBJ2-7	CASSPEGTFSYEQYF	TGTGCCAGCAGCCCCGAGGGGACCTTCTCCTACGAGCAGTACTTC
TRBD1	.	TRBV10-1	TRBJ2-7	CASSAGPGQETYEQYF	TGCGCCAGCAGCGCTGGGCCGGGACAGGAGACCTACGAGCAGTACTTC
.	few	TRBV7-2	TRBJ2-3	CASSFQPSTDTQYF	TGTGCCAGTAGCTTCCAACCAAGCACAGATACGCAGTATTTT
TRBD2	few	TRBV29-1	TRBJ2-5	CSADPGASGRARQETQYF	TGCAGCGCCGATCCTGGGGCTAGCGGGAGGGCCCGGCAAGAGACCCAGTACTTC
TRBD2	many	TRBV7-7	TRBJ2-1	CASSLGTSEDNEQFF	TGTGCTAGCAGCTTAGGGACTAGCGAAGACAATGAGCAGTTCTTC
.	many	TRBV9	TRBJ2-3	CASSVEGGTSDTQYF	TGTGCCAGCAGCGTAGAGGGCGGGACATCGGATACGCAGTATTTT
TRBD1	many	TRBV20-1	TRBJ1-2	CSARDLGTGYGYTF	TGCAGTGCTAGAGATCTCGGGACAGGCTATGGCTACACCTTC
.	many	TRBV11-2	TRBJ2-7	CASSSSRTGAGAGGIYEQYF	TGTGCCAGCAGCTCCTCGCGGACAGGGGCGGGGGCGGGAGGTATCTACGAGCAGTACTTC
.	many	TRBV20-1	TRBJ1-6	CSVPGQANSPLHF	TGCAGTGTCCCGGGCCAAGCTAATTCACCCCTCCACTTT
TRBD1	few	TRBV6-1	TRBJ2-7	CASSEQDRAYEQYF	TGTGCCAGCAGTGAACAAGACAGGGCCTACGAGCAGTACTTC
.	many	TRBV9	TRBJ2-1	CASSVAGETNEQFF	TGTGCCAGCAGCGTAGCGGGAGAGACGAATGAGCAGTTCTTC
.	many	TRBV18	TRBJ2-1	CASSLRGNEQFF	TGTGCCAGCTCACTCCGGGGGAATGAGCAGTTCTTC
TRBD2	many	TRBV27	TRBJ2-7	CASSRLTSGRNREQYF	TGTGCCAGCAGCCGTCTGACTAGCGGGAGGAATCGGGAGCAGTACTTC
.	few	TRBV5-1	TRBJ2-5	CASSLAGNNEQYF	TGCGCCAGCAGCTTGGCGGGGAACAATGAGCAGTACTTC
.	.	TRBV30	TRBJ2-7	CASEGQGLFYEQYF	TGTGCCTCCGAGGGGCAGGGGTTATTCTACGAGCAGTACTTC
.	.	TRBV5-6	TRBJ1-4	CASSLGQTEKLFF	TGTGCCAGCAGCTTGGGCCAAACTGAAAAACTGTTTTTT
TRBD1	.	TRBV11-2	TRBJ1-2	CASSFIGQGPRGYTF	TGTGCCAGCAGCTTCATCGGACAGGGGCCGAGAGGCTACACCTTC
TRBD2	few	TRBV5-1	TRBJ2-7	CASSLFGTSGNEQYF	TGCGCCAGCAGCTTGTTCGGGACTAGCGGCAATGAGCAGTACTTC
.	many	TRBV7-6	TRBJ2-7	CASSFTGLGDEQYF	TGTGCCAGCAGCTTCACGGGCCTGGGGGACGAGCAGTACTTC
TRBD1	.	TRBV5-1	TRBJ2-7	CASSMGTGSEQYF	TGCGCCAGCAGCATGGGGACAGGTTCCGAGCAGTACTTC
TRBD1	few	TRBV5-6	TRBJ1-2	CASSLEQGASYGYTF	TGTGCCAGCAGCTTGGAGCAGGGGGCGTCGTATGGCTACACCTTC
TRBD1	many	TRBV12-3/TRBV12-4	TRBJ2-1	CASSLRQGNEQFF	TGTGCCAGCAGCTTGAGACAGGGGAATGAGCAGTTCTTC
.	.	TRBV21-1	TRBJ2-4	CASSKAHRGLQDIQYF	TGTGCCAGCAGCAAAGCCCACAGGGGGCTACAGGACATTCAGTACTTC
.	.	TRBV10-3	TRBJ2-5	CAISESSSQETQYF	TGTGCCATCAGTGAGTCAAGCAGCCAAGAGACCCAGTACTTC
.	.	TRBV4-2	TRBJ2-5	CASSQVTGEERYF	TGTGCCAGCAGCCAAGTAACTGGGGAAGAGCGGTACTTC
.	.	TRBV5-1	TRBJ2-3	CASSRGFSTDTQYF	TGCGCCAGCAGCCGGGGCTTCAGCACAGATACGCAGTATTTT
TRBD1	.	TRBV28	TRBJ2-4	CASSRQGRDIQYF	TGTGCCAGCAGTCGACAGGGACGGGACATTCAGTACTTC
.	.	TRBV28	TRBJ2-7	CASSDESILGEQYF	TGTGCCAGCAGCGATGAAAGTATCCTCGGCGAGCAGTACTTC
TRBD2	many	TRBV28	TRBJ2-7	CASSFKAGEPTYEQYF	TGTGCCAGCAGTTTTAAAGCGGGAGAACCCACCTACGAGCAGTACTTC
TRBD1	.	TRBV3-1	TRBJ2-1	CASSPADRGSYEQFF	TGTGCCAGCAGCCCGGCGGACAGGGGTTCCTACGAGCAGTTCTTC
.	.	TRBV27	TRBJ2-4	CASSSELGMAKNIQYF	TGTGCCAGCAGTTCGGAGTTGGGTATGGCCAAAAACATTCAGTACTTC
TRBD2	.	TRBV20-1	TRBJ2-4	CSADSQTSGTLAKNIQYF	TGCAGTGCTGACTCCCAGACTAGCGGGACCTTAGCCAAAAACATTCAGTACTTC
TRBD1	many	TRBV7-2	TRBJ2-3	CASSASGQGSTDTQYF	TGTGCCAGCAGCGCTTCGGGACAGGGGAGCACAGATACGCAGTATTTT
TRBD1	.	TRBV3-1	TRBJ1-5	CASSQDFPGGYQPQHF	TGTGCCAGCAGCCAAGACTTTCCAGGGGGCTATCAGCCCCAGCATTTT
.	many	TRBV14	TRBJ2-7	CASSQTNSYEQYF	TGTGCCAGCAGCCAGACAAACTCCTACGAGCAGTACTTC
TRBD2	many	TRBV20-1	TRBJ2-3	CSAPRCCSGRSDTQYF	TGCAGTGCTCCCCGGTGTTGTAGCGGGAGATCTGATACGCAGTATTTT
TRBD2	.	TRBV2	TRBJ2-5	CASRGPGLLQETQYF	TGTGCCAGCAGGGGGCCGGGACTATTACAAGAGACCCAGTACTTC
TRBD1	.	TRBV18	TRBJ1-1	CASSQYFGTENTEAFF	TGTGCCAGCTCTCAGTATTTCGGGACAGAGAACACTGAAGCTTTCTTT
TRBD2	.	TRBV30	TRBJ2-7	CAWSSLGLAGIEQYF	TGTGCCTGGAGTTCACTGGGGCTAGCGGGAATCGAGCAGTACTTC
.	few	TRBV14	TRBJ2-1	CASSQVVGRSSYNEQFF	TGTGCCAGCAGCCAAGTCGTGGGCCGTAGCTCCTACAATGAGCAGTTCTTC
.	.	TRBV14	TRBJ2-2	CASSHSTAGELFF	TGTGCCAGCAGCCATAGTACGGCCGGGGAGCTGTTTTTT
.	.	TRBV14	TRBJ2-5	CASSQVRGGYQETQYF	TGTGCCAGCAGCCAAGTTAGAGGGGGATACCAAGAGACCCAGTACTTC
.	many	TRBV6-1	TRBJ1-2	CASSLGGALNGYTF	TGTGCCAGCAGCCTGGGTGGGGCCCTCAATGGCTACACCTTC
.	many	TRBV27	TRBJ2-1	CASSFGGNNNEQFF	TGTGCCAGCAGTTTCGGCGGGAACAACAATGAGCAGTTCTTC
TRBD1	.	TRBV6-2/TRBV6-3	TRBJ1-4	CASSQDRDLEKLFF	TGTGCCAGCAGCCAGGACAGGGACCTTGAAAAACTGTTTTTT
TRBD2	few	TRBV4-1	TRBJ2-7	CASSQEAGGPCYEQYF	TGCGCCAGCAGCCAAGAAGCGGGAGGGCCTTGCTACGAGCAGTACTTC
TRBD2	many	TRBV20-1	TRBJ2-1	CSASAGLAGSNEQFF	TGCAGTGCTAGTGCGGGACTAGCGGGTTCCAATGAGCAGTTCTTC
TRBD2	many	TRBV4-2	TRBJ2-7	CASSQGLAGPQYF	TGTGCCAGCAGCCAAGGACTAGCGGGACCCCAGTACTTC
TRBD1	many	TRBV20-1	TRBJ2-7	CSAGTGAYEQYF	TGCAGTGCCGGGACAGGGGCCTACGAGCAGTACTTC
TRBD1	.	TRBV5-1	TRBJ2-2	CASSPGQGGNTGELFF	TGCGCCAGCAGCCCGGGACAGGGAGGGAACACCGGGGAGCTGTTTTTT
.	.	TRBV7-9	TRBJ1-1	CASRDGGAIRMNTEAFF	TGTGCCAGCAGGGACGGCGGCGCGATACGTATGAACACTGAAGCTTTCTTT
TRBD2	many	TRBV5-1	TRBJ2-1	CASSLKGAGFHEQFF	TGCGCCAGCAGCCTGAAAGGAGCGGGATTCCATGAGCAGTTCTTC
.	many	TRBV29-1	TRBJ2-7	CSVVFGTYEQYF	TGCAGCGTTGTATTCGGGACCTACGAGCAGTACTTC